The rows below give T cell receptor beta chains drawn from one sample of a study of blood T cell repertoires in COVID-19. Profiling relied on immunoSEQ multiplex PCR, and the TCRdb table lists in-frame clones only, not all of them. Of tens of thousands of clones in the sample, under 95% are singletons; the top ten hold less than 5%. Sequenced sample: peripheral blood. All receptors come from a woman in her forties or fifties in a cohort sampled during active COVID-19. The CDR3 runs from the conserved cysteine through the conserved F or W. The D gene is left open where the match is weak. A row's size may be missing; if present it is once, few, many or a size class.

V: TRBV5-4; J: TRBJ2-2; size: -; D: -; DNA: TGTGCCAGCAGCCACCGGGACTCCACCGGGGAGCTGTTTTTT; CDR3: CASSHRDSTGELFF
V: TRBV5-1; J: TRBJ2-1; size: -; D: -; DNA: TGCGCCAGCAGCTTGGGGTTGCAGGGGTCATACAATGAGCAGTTCTTC; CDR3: CASSLGLQGSYNEQFF
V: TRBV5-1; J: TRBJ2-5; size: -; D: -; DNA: TGCGCCAGCAGCTTTACCTCCAGTTTACAGCGGAGTAGGGAGACCCAGTACTTC; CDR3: CASSFTSSLQRSRETQYF
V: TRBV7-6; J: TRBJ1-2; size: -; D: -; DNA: TGTGCCAGCAGCCCCTCTGGGCCGCGCGGCTACACCTTC; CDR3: CASSPSGPRGYTF
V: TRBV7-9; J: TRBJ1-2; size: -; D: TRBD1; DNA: TGTGCCAGCAGGGGAGAGACAGGGGACTATGGCTACACCTTC; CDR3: CASRGETGDYGYTF
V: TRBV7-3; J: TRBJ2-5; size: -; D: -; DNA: TGTGCCAGCAGCGAAACGGGAGAGACCCAGTACTTC; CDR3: CASSETGETQYF
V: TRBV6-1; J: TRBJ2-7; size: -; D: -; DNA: TGTGCCAGCAGTGAACCCTCCCCCTTCTACGAGCAGTACTTC; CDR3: CASSEPSPFYEQYF
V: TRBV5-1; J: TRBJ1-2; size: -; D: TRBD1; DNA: TGCGCCAGCAGCCCGACACAGGGGGTTGACTATGGCTACACCTTC; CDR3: CASSPTQGVDYGYTF
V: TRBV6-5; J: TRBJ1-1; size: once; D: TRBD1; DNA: TGTGCCAGCAGACCTCCCGGGGACAGGGGAACTGAAGCTTTCTTT; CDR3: CASRPPGDRGTEAFF
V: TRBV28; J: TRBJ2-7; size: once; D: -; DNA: TGTGCCAGCAGGCAGGGTCTCCACGAGCAGTACTTC; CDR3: CASRQGLHEQYF
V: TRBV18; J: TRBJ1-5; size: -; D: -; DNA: TGTGCCAGCTCACCAGCGGTGATACAACGGGGCAATCAGCCCCAGCATTTT; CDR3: CASSPAVIQRGNQPQHF
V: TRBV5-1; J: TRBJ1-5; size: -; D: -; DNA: TGCGCCAGCAGCCCCGACGGCGCTCTCGGGGATCAGCCCCAGCATTTT; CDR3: CASSPDGALGDQPQHF
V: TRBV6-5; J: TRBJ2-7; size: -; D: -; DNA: TGTGCCAGCAGTTACTCTACAGGTTCGGTATACGAGCAGTACTTC; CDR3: CASSYSTGSVYEQYF
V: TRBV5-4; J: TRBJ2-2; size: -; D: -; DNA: TGTGCCAGCAGCTCGCGGGACACCGGGGAGCTGTTTTTT; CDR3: CASSSRDTGELFF
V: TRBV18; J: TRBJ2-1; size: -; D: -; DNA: TGTGCCAGCTCACCCCTAACGGCCAGCGGAGTCTACAATGAGCAGTTCTTC; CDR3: CASSPLTASGVYNEQFF
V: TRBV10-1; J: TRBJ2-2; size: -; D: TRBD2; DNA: TGCGCCAGCAGTGGGACTAGCGGGAGGCTCGCGAACACCGGGGAGCTGTTTTTT; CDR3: CASSGTSGRLANTGELFF
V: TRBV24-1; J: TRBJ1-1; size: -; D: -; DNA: TGTGCCACCAGTGATCCAGACACTGAAGCTTTCTTT; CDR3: CATSDPDTEAFF
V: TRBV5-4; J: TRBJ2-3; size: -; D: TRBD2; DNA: TGTGCCAGCAGCTTGGACCCTAGCGGGGGATCGGGAAATACGCAGTATTTT; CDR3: CASSLDPSGGSGNTQYF
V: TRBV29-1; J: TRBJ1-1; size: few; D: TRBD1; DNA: TGCAGCGTTGAGAGACAGGGGGCTGAAGCTTTCTTT; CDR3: CSVERQGAEAFF
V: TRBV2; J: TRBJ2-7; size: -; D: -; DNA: TGTGCCAGCAGTGTGGGGGCAGGGGGGCGTGAGCAGTACTTC; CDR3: CASSVGAGGREQYF
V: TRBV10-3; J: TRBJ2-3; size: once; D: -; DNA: TGTGCCTCCCGGAGCATAGATACGCAGTATTTT; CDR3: CASRSIDTQYF
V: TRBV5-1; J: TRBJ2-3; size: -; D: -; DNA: TGCGCCAGCAGCCAAGGGGCTAGCGAGACAGATACGCAGTATTTT; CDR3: CASSQGASETDTQYF
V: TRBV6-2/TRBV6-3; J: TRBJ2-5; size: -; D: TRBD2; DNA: TGTGCCAGCAGTTCACCACTCTGGGAGGGGACAGAGACCCAGTACTTC; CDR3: CASSSPLWEGTETQYF
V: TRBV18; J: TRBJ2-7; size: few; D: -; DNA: TGTGCCAGCTCACCCCTCTCCGGGGTGTCCTACGAGCAGTACTTC; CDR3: CASSPLSGVSYEQYF
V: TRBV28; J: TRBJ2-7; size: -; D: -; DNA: TGTGCCAGCAGCCTCGGGGGTGGGGATAACCCCTACGAGCAGTACTTC; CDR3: CASSLGGGDNPYEQYF
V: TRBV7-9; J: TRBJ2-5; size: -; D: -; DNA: TGTGCCAGCAGCTTAGGTAGCGGTCTGAGAGGAGAGACCCAGTACTTC; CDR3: CASSLGSGLRGETQYF
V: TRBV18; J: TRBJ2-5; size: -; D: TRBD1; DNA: TGTGCCAGCTCTCTCAGGGGGCAAGAGACCCAGTACTTC; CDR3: CASSLRGQETQYF
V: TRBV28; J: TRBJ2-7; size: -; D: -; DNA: TGTGCCAGCAACCATGACAGGACCACCCCCTACGAGCAGTACTTC; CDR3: CASNHDRTTPYEQYF
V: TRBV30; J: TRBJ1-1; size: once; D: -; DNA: TGTGCCTGGAGTCCGGGGAATACTGAAGCTTTCTTT; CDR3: CAWSPGNTEAFF
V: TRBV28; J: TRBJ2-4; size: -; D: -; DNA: TGTGCCAGCAGTTTGGTCGGGGAAAACATTCAGTACTTC; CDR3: CASSLVGENIQYF
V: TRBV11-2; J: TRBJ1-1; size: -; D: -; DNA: TGTGCCAGCAGCTCCTACAGGGATTCAACTATGAACACTGAAGCTTTCTTT; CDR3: CASSSYRDSTMNTEAFF
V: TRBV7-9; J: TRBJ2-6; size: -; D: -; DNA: TGTGCCAGCTCCCTACCGTGGGGGGCTGGGGCCAACGTCCTGACTTTC; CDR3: CASSLPWGAGANVLTF
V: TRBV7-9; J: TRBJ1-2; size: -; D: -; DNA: TGTGCCAGCAGCTTACCCGGGTATGGCTACACCTTC; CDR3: CASSLPGYGYTF
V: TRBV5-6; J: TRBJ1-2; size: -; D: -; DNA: TGTGCCAGCAGCACAGGGAACTATGGCTACACCTTC; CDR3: CASSTGNYGYTF
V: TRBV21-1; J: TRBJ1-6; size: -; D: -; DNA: TGTGCCAGCAGCAAAAGGAGGGGCCGGGGAACCTATAATTCACCCCTCCACTTT; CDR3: CASSKRRGRGTYNSPLHF
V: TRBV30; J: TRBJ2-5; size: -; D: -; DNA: TGTGCCTGGAGTCGGGGACTTGACTGGAACCAAGAGACCCAGTACTTC; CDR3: CAWSRGLDWNQETQYF
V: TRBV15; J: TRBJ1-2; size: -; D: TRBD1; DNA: TGTGCCACCAGCAAAATAGGCATGACCGGACAGGGACCGATCTATGGCTACACCTTC; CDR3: CATSKIGMTGQGPIYGYTF
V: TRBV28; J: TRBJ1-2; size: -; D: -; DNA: TGTGCCAGTCTCATGGGGAGGGGGACGGGGGACTATGGCTACACCTTC; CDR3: CASLMGRGTGDYGYTF
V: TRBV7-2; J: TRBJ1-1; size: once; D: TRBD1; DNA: TGTGCCAGCAGCTTAGCCGGGACAGGGGTCCTCACGGAAGCTTTCTTT; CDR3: CASSLAGTGVLTEAFF
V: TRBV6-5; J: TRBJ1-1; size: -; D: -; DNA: TGTGCCAGCAATGTGGGAAACAGGCGGAACACTGAAGCTTTCTTT; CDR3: CASNVGNRRNTEAFF
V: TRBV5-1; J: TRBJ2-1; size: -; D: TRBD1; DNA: TGCGCCAGCAGACAGGGGTCGGACAATGAGCAGTTCTTC; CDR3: CASRQGSDNEQFF
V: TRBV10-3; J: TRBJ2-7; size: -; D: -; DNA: TGTGCCATCAGCACCACGACTAGCTCCTACGAGCAGTACTTC; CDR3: CAISTTTSSYEQYF